The T cell receptor (beta chain) described here comes from a study of T cell repertoires in cytomegalovirus infection. At least ten counts were recorded for this clonotype. Its antigen is currently unknown. Via MiXCR, TCRdb re-called the reads, giving one row per CDR3 protein. This sample has some 700,000 distinct CDR3 sequences, with around 35% found just once. J was trimmed by 6 bases and V by 4 bases; bases with no gene match: 11. Germline CDR1 is SGHVS and CDR2 is FQNEAQ. CDR3 size: 15 residues. V gene TRBV7-8 combines with J gene TRBJ2-5; 7 nucleotides match TRBD1. The clonotype comes from a human donor in good health (CMV status not recorded). Some clones in this sample may be carry-over from other donors' samples. The input for sequencing was cultured PBMCs, taken from culture after CMV antigen stimulation. CDR3 loop: CASSSGPQGSQTQYF. The CDR3 DNA reads TGTGCCAGCAGCTCCGGACCACAGGGGTCGCAGACCCAGTACTTC.